This T cell receptor (beta chain) derives from a study of blood T cell repertoires in COVID-19. As for the study in general: Italy, Spain and the United States were the sources of the convalescent and acute COVID-19 samples. In each case, the material was cDNA or gDNA derived from T cells, B-cell-depleted T cells, or PBMCs.

From germline, CDR1 is SGHDN and CDR2 FVKESK. V gave up 0 bases and J gave up 2 bases, with 8 bases separating them. The CDR3 has 15 residues. Cohorts were determined from participant-reported clinical history. Per the original methods: Scientists estimated how many nucleated cells there were by amplifying reference gene primers. Method: immunoSEQ multiplex PCR; TCRdb's copy keeps in-frame clones and lacks some. V and J calls plus clone size are reproduced from that table; the DNA served to infer D and trimming. This table has roughly 200,000 clones, roughly 89% appearing once. Sequencing was done on a sample of PBMCs or T cells enriched from blood (not recorded which). The TCR sequence derives from a man younger than 35 with acute COVID-19. J is TRBJ2-1 and V is TRBV14; D perhaps matches TRBD2 (6 bases). This CDR3 is CASSQDGGTYNEQFF. DNA of the CDR3: TGTGCCAGCAGCCAAGATGGCGGGACCTACAATGAGCAGTTCTTC.